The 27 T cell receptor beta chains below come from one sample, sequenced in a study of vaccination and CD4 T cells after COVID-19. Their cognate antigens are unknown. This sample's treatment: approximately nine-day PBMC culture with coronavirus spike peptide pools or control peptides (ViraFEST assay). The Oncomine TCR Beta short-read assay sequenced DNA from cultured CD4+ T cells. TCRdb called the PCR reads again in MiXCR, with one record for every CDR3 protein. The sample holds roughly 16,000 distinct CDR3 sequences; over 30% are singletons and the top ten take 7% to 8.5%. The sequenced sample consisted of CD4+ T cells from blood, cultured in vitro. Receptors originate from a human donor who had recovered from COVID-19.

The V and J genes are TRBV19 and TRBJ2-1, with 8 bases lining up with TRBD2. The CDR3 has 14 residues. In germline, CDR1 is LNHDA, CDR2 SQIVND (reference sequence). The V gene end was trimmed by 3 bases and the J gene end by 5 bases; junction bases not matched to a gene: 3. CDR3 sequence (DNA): TGTGCCAGTAGTATCGGGACTAGGCACAATGAGCAGTTCTTC. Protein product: CASSIGTRHNEQFF.

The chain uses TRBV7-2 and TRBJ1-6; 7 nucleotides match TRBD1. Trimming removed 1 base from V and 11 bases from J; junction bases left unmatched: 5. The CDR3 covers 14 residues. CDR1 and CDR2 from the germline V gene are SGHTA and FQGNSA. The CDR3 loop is CASSLVVRGAPLHF. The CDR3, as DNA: TGTGCCAGCAGCTTAGTGGTCAGGGGGGCACCCCTCCACTTT.

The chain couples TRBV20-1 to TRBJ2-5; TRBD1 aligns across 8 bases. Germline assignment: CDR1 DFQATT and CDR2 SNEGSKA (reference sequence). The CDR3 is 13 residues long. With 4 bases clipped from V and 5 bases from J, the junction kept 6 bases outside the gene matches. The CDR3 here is CSAIQGGGETQYF. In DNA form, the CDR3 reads TGCAGTGCTATACAGGGGGGCGGGGAGACCCAGTACTTC.

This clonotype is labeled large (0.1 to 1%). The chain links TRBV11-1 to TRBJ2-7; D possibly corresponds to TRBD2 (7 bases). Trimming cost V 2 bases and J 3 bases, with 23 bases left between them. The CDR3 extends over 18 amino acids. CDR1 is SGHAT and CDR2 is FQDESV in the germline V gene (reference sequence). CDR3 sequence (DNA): TGTGCCAGCAGCTTAAGTTTTCACGGGGGGCCCTCCGACTACGAGCAGTACTTC. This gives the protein CASSLSFHGGPSDYEQYF.

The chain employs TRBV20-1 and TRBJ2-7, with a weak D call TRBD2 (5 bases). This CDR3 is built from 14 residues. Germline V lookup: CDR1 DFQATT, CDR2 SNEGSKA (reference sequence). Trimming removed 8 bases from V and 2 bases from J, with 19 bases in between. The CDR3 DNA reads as TGCAGTTTCAGCCAAGGCGGGCTGACCTACGAGCAGTACTTC. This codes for CSFSQGGLTYEQYF.

The CDR3 region is CASSLGTGHTDTQYF. CDR3 coding DNA: TGTGCCAGCAGCTTAGGGACAGGGCACACAGATACGCAGTATTTT. The V call is TRBV7-2, the J call TRBJ2-3, with TRBD1 identical over 8 bases. CDR3 length: 15 residues. Losses at the gene ends were 1 base for V and 2 bases for J; bases not matched to a gene: 2. The germline CDR1 and CDR2 sequences are SGHTA and FQGNSA.

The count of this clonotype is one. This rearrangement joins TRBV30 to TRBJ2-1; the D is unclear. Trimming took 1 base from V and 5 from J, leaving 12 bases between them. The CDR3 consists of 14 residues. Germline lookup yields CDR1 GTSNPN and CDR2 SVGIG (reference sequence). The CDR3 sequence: CAWSGIEKNNEQFF. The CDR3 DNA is TGTGCCTGGAGTGGTATAGAGAAAAACAATGAGCAGTTCTTC. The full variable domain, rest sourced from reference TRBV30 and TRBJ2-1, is SQTIHQWPATLVQPVGSPLSLECTVEGTSNPNLYWYRQAAGRGLQLLFYSVGIGQISSEVPQNLSASRPQDRQFILSSKKLLLSDSGFYLCAWSGIEKNNEQFFGPGTRLTVL.

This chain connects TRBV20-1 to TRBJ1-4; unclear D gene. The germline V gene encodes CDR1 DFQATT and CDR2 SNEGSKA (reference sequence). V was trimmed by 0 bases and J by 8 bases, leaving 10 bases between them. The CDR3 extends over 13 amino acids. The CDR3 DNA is TGCAGTGCTAGAGATTTAACGGCAGAAAAACTGTTTTTT. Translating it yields CSARDLTAEKLFF.

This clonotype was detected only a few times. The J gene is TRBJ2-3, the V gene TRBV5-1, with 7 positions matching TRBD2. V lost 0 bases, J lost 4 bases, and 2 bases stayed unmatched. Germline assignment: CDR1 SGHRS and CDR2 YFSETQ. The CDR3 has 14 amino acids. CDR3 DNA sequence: TGCGCCAGCAGCTTGGGCGGGAGTGCAGATACGCAGTATTTT. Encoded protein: CASSLGGSADTQYF. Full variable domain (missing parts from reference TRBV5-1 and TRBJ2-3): KAGVTQTPRYLIKTRGQQVTLSCSPISGHRSVSWYQQTPGQGLQFLFEYFSETQRNKGNFPGRFSGRQFSNSRSEMNVSTLELGDSALYLCASSLGGSADTQYFGPGTRLTVL.

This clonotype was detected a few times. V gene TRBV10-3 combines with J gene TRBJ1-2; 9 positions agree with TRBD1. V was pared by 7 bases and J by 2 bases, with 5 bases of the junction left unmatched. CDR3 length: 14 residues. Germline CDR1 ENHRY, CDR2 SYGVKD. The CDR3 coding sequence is TGTGCCATCAAGGACAGGGGAAGGAACTATGGCTACACCTTC. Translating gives CAIKDRGRNYGYTF.

This chain's CDR3 is CASSASGRGEQYF. CDR3 in DNA: TGTGCCAGCAGTGCTAGCGGGAGAGGTGAGCAGTACTTC. The rearrangement joins TRBV6-2 or TRBV6-3 to TRBJ2-7, with TRBD2 matching 10 bases. Germline trimming cut 5 bases from V and 7 bases from J; bases unmatched to any gene: 5. The CDR3 length is 13 residues. CDR1 and CDR2 (germline): MNHEY, SVGEGT.

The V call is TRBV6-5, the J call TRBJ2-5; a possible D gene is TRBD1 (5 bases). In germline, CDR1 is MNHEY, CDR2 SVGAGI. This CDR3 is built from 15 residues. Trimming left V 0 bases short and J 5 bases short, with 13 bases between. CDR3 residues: CASSYSRQGYETQYF. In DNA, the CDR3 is TGTGCCAGCAGTTACTCGAGGCAGGGATACGAGACCCAGTACTTC.

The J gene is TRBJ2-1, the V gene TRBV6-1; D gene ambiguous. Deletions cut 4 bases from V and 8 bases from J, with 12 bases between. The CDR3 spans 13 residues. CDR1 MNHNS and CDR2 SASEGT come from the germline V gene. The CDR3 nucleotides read TGTGCCAGCAGTGGGCCGCTCGGCGATGAGCAGTTCTTC. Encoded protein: CASSGPLGDEQFF.

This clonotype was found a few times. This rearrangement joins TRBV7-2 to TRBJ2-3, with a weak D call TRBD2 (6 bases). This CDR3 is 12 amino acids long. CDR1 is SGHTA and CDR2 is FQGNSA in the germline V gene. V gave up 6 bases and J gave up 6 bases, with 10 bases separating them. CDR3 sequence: CASRGGGDTQYF. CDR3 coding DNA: TGTGCCAGCAGGGGAGGTGGGGATACGCAGTATTTT.

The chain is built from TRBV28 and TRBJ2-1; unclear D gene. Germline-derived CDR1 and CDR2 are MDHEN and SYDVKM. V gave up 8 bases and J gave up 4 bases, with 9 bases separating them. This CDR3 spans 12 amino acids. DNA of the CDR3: TGTGCCAGCCAGAGTTCTTACAATGAGCAGTTCTTC. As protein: CASQSSYNEQFF.

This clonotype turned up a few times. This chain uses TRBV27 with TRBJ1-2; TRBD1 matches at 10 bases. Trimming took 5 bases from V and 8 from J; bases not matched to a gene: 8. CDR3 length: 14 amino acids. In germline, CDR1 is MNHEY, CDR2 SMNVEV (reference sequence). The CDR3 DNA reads TGTGCCAGCAGTAAAAGGGACAGGGGCTCAGGCTACACCTTC. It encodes CASSKRDRGSGYTF.

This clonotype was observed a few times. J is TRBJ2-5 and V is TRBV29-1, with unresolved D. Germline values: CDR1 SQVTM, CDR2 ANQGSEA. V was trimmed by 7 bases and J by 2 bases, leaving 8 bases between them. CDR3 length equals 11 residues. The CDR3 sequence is CSGDVQETQYF. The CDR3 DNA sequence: TGCAGCGGAGACGTACAAGAGACCCAGTACTTC.

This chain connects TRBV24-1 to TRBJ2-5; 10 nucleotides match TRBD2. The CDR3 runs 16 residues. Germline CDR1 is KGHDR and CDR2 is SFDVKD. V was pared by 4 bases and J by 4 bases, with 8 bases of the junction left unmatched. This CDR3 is CATSEALAGVGETQYF. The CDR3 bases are TGTGCCACCAGTGAGGCCCTAGCGGGAGTAGGAGAGACCCAGTACTTC.

DNA for the CDR3: TGTGCCAGCAGCGCGACTAGCGGGAGTTACGAGCAGTACTTC. It specifies CASSATSGSYEQYF. The chain combines TRBV7-6 with TRBJ2-7, with TRBD2 matching over 12 bases. CDR1 is SGHVS and CDR2 is FNYEAQ in the germline V gene. The CDR3 covers 14 residues. V lost 5 bases to trimming and J lost 4 bases; unmatched junction nucleotides: 3.

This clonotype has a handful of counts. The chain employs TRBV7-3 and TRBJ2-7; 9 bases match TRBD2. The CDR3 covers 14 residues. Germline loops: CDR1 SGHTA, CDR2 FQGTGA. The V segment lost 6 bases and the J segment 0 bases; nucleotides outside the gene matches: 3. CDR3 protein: CASRPAGGSYEQYF. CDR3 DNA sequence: TGTGCCAGCAGGCCAGCGGGAGGCTCCTACGAGCAGTACTTC.

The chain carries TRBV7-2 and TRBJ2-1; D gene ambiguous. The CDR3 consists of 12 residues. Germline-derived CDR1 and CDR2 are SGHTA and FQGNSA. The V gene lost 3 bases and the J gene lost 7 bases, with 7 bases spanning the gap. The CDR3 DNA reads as TGTGCCAGCAGCTTTTATGTTAATGAGCAGTTCTTC. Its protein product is CASSFYVNEQFF. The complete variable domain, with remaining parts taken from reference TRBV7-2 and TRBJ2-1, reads GAGVSQSPSNKVTEKGKDVELRCDPISGHTALYWYRQSLGQGLEFLIYFQGNSAPDKSGLPSDRFSAERTGGSVSTLTIQRTQQEDSAVYLCASSFYVNEQFFGPGTRLTVL.

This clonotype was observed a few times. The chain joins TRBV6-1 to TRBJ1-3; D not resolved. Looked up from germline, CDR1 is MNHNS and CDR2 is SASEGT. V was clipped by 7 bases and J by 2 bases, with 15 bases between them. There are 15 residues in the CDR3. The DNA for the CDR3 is TGTGCCAGCACCACCCCCGGGAGGGCTGGAAACACCATATATTTT. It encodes CASTTPGRAGNTIYF.

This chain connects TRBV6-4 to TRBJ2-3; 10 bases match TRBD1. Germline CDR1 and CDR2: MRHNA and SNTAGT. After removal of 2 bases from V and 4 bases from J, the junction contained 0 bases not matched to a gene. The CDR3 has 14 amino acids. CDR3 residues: CASSDGQGADTQYF. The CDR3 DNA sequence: TGTGCCAGCAGTGACGGACAGGGGGCAGATACGCAGTATTTT.

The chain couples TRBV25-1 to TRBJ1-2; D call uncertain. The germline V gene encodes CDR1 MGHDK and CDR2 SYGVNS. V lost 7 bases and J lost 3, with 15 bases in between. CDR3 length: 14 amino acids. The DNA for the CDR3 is TGTGCCAGCATTGGGGTCGGGGATGACTATGGCTACACCTTC. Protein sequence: CASIGVGDDYGYTF.

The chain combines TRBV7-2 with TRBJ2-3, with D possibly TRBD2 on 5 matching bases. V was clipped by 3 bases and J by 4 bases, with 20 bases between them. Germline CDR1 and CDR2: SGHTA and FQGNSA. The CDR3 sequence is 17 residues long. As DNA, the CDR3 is TGTGCCAGCAGCTTCTCGGGATACGCCTCCCGGTCAGATACGCAGTATTTT. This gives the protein CASSFSGYASRSDTQYF.

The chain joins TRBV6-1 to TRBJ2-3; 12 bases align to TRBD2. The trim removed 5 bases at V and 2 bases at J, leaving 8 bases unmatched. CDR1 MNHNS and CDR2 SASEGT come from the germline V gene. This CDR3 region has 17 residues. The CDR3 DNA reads TGTGCCAGCAGTCTTCCGACTAGCGGGAGCCTCACAGATACGCAGTATTTT. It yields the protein CASSLPTSGSLTDTQYF.

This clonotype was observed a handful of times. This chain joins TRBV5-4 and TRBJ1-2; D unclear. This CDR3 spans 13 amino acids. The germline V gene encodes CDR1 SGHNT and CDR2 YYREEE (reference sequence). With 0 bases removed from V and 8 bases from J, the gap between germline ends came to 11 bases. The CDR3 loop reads CASSLVGSMGYTF. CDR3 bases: TGTGCCAGCAGCTTGGTCGGCTCTATGGGCTACACCTTC.